This T cell receptor beta chain was recorded in a study of memory CD4+ T cells and cytomegalovirus serostatus. Findings and caveats of the study: Repertoires predicted CMV serostatus with median bootstrapped AUC of approximately 0.95. Of about 150 reported CMV TCRbeta sequences, under 80 were found in memory CD4+ repertoires.

Assay used: immunoSEQ multiplex PCR; TCRdb lists only in-frame clones, some missing. The table shows 45,000 or so clones, with 70% to 80% occurring only once. The sort gate was single viable CD3+CD4+CD8-CD45RO+ cells for memory CD4+ T cells. Total CD4+ T cells were enriched by CD4 positive selection. V lost 3 bases, J lost 1 base, and 7 bases lay in between. This CDR3 has 13 residues. Germline lookup yields CDR1 SGDLS and CDR2 YYNGEE. For this clone: Its antigen remains unknown.

V gene TRBV9 combines with J gene TRBJ1-1; unclear D gene. This sequence originates from an adult in good health and CMV-seronegative. Specimen: memory CD4+ T cells from blood. CDR3 loop: CASSARENTEAFF. The CDR3 bases are TGTGCCAGCAGCGCCCGGGAGAACACTGAAGCTTTCTTT.